This record covers a single T cell receptor beta chain. This clonotype has more than one count but fewer than ten. The target of this receptor is not known. Base qualities are missing; no much larger clone stands one base away. The library was obtained by PCR. The instrument was an Illumina HiSeq 2500. To reduce PCR and sequencing biases, unique molecular identifiers were incorporated into the TCR beta cDNA libraries. Approximately 500,000 cDNA molecules were obtained per 1 to 10 million input T cells, so each molecule approximated one T cell. Patient libraries were prepared and sequenced with the same protocol used for the earlier healthy control dataset. Within a given batch, samples were prepared together, multiplexed and sequenced on the same HiSeq lane. The authors' analysis ran thus. MIGEC was used to process the raw barcoded reads, and molecular identifier groups with only a single read were discarded before consensus assembly and CDR3 extraction. Clonotype tables were post-analysed with VDJtools, normalizing diversity by down-sampling all datasets to the smallest sample size. To correct batch-related cross-sample contamination, repertoire overlap clustering matched CDR3 amino acid sequences but not nucleotide sequences. TCRdb redid the processing of the public reads, applying fastp at Q25 and MiXCR, and retained in-frame beta chains. Rows are unified per CDR3 protein, each entry keeping the most common DNA and genes. The V and J calls and clone size are TCRdb's, not the authors'. The sample records under 900,000 distinct CDR3 sequences, approximately 53% of which are singletons. Approximately 4.5% of the sample is taken by the ten largest.

From the cysteine up to the phenylalanine, the CDR3 has a length of 16 residues. Only the CDR3 DNA stays, 48 bases, in frame from base 1. For this chain, trimming is 8 bases at the V end and 3 bases at the J end, and the number of junction bases without a gene match is 9. To demonstrate the VDJtools post-analysis software, the study profiled TCR beta repertoires from the peripheral blood of around 13 young patients with multiple sclerosis. The multiple sclerosis patients were children and adolescents ranging in age from roughly 6 to 16 years. The data were obtained in a study of post-analysis software for immune sequencing data (dated by TCRdb to between 2014 and 2016). Study-level background: Recorded disease courses included relapsing-remitting, secondary progressive and progressive-relapsing multiple sclerosis, with some patients lacking subtype annotation. The patient repertoires were set against around eleven previously published healthy control repertoires from donors whose ages ranged from 6 to 25 years. A subset of samples was prepared in parallel using single-end sample barcoding, then pooled and co-amplified after Illumina adapter ligation.

Overall study outcomes, separate from this receptor: Direct clustering with F measure revealed strong co-clustering of samples prepared in the same batch, which led to a batch-effect correction. Significantly higher frequencies in patients than in controls were found for five TRBV segments, including TRBV5-6, TRBV5-1 and TRBV20-1. The multiple sclerosis patient group was slightly younger than the control group. Compared with controls, multiple sclerosis patients had significantly lower normalized Chao1 diversity, a finding suggesting substantial peripheral T-cell clonal expansion.

The receptor chain draws on TRBV12-3 or TRBV12-4 and TRBJ2-1; 11 bases in between match TRBD1. This clonotype was obtained from a girl aged 10 to 17 with multiple sclerosis. The sample was blood. The CDR3 region reads CASGPEGTGGYNEQFF. The bases read TGTGCCAGCGGTCCCGAGGGGACAGGGGGCTACAATGAGCAGTTCTTC.